Below are 11 T cell receptor beta chains sequenced from a single sample in a study of response to subunit inactivated influenza vaccine. TCRdb reprocessed the RT-PCR reads with MiXCR, giving one entry per CDR3 protein. The table lists about 570,000 distinct CDR3 sequences, about 11% of them singletons. This sample was shared with a second study, whose subject was T cells expressing NK-cell markers. From that study: TCR beta cDNA was made by 5'RACE template switching with UMIs.

Specimen: PBMCs from blood, collected on the day of vaccination. These receptors originate from a man aged 45-60 years who received an inactivated influenza vaccine.

This clonotype was seen a handful of times. The CDR3 here is CASSLSPMTTYEQYF. Written as DNA, the CDR3 is TGTGCCAGCAGCTTAAGCCCGATGACCACCTACGAGCAGTACTTC. This chain joins TRBV7-2 and TRBJ2-7, with D unclear. Germline lookup yields CDR1 SGHTA and CDR2 FQGNSA. This CDR3 spans 15 amino acids. V dropped 2 bases and J dropped 2 bases, with 13 bases sitting between them.

CDR3 loop: CSAPRDRDLGIQYF. CDR3 bases: TGCAGTGCCCCACGGGACAGGGATTTGGGCATTCAGTACTTC. This sequence joins TRBV20-1 and TRBJ2-4; 9 bases are shared with TRBD1. With 6 bases clipped from V and 9 bases from J, the junction kept 12 bases outside the gene matches. The CDR3 is 14 residues long. The germline V gene has CDR1 DFQATT and CDR2 SNEGSKA (reference sequence).

About this clonotype: The junction and the germline gene differ at one end; a read error may be behind it. The rearrangement joins TRBV25-1 to TRBJ2-1; 7 nucleotides align to TRBD1. CDR1 and CDR2 (germline): MGHDK, SYGVNS. CDR3 length: 16 amino acids. In DNA form, the CDR3 reads TGTGCCAGCACCGGAGACGTAGGGGGCCTCTACACTGAGCAGTTCTTC. It translates to CASTGDVGGLYTEQFF.

This clonotype was recorded a few times. The chain recombines TRBV5-1 with TRBJ2-6; D unresolved. This CDR3 region has 18 residues. V was pared by 1 base and J by 0 bases, with 14 bases between. Germline CDR1 reads SGHRS; CDR2 reads YFSETQ. The chain's CDR3 is CASSLMQARNSGANVLTF. In nucleotides, the CDR3 is TGCGCCAGCAGCTTGATGCAGGCCCGTAACTCTGGGGCCAACGTCCTGACTTTC.

This clonotype showed up just a few times. J is TRBJ2-3 and V is TRBV11-3; TRBD2 matches at 7 bases. The CDR3 has 17 amino acids. CDR1 is SGHNT, CDR2 YENEEA, per germline. With 1 base clipped from V and 6 bases from J, the junction kept 13 bases outside the gene matches. The CDR3 is CASSLGAWLAAWDTQYF. In DNA, the CDR3 is TGTGCCAGCAGCTTAGGGGCTTGGCTAGCGGCATGGGATACGCAGTATTTT.

There are a few counts of this clonotype. The chain uses TRBV10-3 and TRBJ2-1; D is undetermined. V was trimmed by 2 bases and J by 9 bases, leaving 5 bases between them. Germline values: CDR1 ENHRY, CDR2 SYGVKD. This CDR3 is built from 11 residues. CDR3 protein: CAISEGIEQFF. The CDR3 DNA reads as TGTGCCATCAGTGAGGGGATTGAGCAGTTCTTC.

The chain has TRBV14 and TRBJ2-1; the match to TRBD2 covers 9 bases. V gave up 0 bases and J gave up 1 base; unmatched junction bases: 10. The CDR3 consists of 19 residues. The germline V gene encodes CDR1 SGHDN and CDR2 FVKESK. The CDR3 nucleotides are TGTGCCAGCAGCCAAGAGAGCGGGGGGTTACTAGGTTCCTACAATGAGCAGTTCTTC. Its translation: CASSQESGGLLGSYNEQFF.

The table lists this clonotype with many counts. The chain is built from TRBV28 and TRBJ2-2; D perhaps matches TRBD2 (5 bases). CDR1 is MDHEN and CDR2 is SYDVKM in the germline V gene. This CDR3 contains 15 residues. V was pared by 6 bases and J by 2 bases, with 13 bases between. The CDR3, as DNA: TGTGCCAGCAGACCCGAGCGGAGAAACACCGGGGAGCTGTTTTTT. This translates into CASRPERRNTGELFF.

This sequence joins TRBV4-3 and TRBJ2-2; the D gene is possibly TRBD2 (6 bases). The V and J ends lost 0 bases and 2 bases respectively, with 16 bases between them. Germline CDR1 reads LGHNA; CDR2 reads YSLEER. This CDR3 contains 18 residues. The DNA for the CDR3 is TGCGCCAGCAGCCAAGACCCGGGAGTTAGCGTTAACACCGGGGAGCTGTTTTTT. Encoded protein: CASSQDPGVSVNTGELFF.

A few counts support this clonotype. The rearrangement uses TRBV12-3 or TRBV12-4 and TRBJ2-7; D is unresolved. The ends were cut back, 4 bases at V and 0 bases at J, with 13 bases in the middle. The CDR3 is 15 residues long. In nucleotides, the CDR3 is TGTGCCAGCAGTTCGGTCCCCAGGAGCTCCTACGAGCAGTACTTC. Protein product: CASSSVPRSSYEQYF.

This clonotype was seen a handful of times. This chain uses TRBV9 with TRBJ1-1, with 8 bases matching TRBD1. This CDR3 comprises 15 residues. Germline assignment: CDR1 SGDLS and CDR2 YYNGEE. V dropped 2 bases and J dropped 6; count of bases not matched to a gene: 9. The chain's CDR3 is CASSVTGAGISEAFF. CDR3 nucleotide sequence: TGTGCCAGCAGCGTGACAGGGGCGGGGATCTCTGAAGCTTTCTTT. Supplemented by reference TRBV9 and TRBJ1-1, the full variable domain reads DSGVTQTPKHLITATGQRVTLRCSPRSGDLSVYWYQQSLDQGLQFLIQYYNGEERAKGNILERFSAQQFPDLHSELNLSSLELGDSALYFCASSVTGAGISEAFFGQGTRLTVV.